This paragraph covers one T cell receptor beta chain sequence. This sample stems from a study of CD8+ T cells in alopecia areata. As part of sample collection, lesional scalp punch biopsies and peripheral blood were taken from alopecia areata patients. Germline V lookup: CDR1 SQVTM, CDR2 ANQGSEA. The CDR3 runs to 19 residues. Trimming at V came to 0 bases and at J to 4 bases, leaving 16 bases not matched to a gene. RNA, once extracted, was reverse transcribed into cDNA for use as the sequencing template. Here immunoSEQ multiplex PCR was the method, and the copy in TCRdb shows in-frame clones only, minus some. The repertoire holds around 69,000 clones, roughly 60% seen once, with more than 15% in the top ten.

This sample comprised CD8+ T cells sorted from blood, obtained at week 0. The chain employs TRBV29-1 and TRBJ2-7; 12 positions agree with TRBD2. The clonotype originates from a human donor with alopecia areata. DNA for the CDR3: TGCAGCGTTGAAGATCTTCCGGGACTAGCGGGTCCTTATGGGTACGAGCAGTACTTC. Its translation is CSVEDLPGLAGPYGYEQYF.